The 27 T cell receptor beta chains below come from one sample, sequenced in a study of blood T cells in healthy people across ages. Next came a second PCR, run for about 7 to 12 cycles, which used a sample-barcoded 5' primer along with a J-beta primer mix. Each CDR3 protein is one row after TCRdb ran MiXCR on the 5' RACE reads. Among 1.5 million to 2 million distinct CDR3 sequences listed, around 48% were seen once. The sample comprised blood. The source is a woman between 35 and 50 years old in good health.

V is TRBV12-3 or TRBV12-4 and J is TRBJ2-3; 9 bases are a match to TRBD1. V lost 3 bases, J lost 3 bases, and 4 bases stayed unmatched. This CDR3 has 15 residues. The CDR3 is CASSFYRGRTDTQYF. Written as DNA, the CDR3 is TGTGCCAGCAGTTTCTACAGGGGGCGAACAGATACGCAGTATTTT.

V is TRBV5-1 and J is TRBJ2-1; 7 positions match TRBD2. CDR3 length: 15 amino acids. The junction had 7 bases not matched to a gene; V was cut back by 4 bases and J by 3 bases. The germline gives CDR1 SGHRS, CDR2 YFSETQ. Here the CDR3 DNA reads TGCGCCAGCAGCGAGCGGGGACTGGACTACAATGAGCAGTTCTTC. Residues: CASSERGLDYNEQFF.

The V call is TRBV20-1, the J call TRBJ1-1; no reliable D call. The germline V gene encodes CDR1 DFQATT and CDR2 SNEGSKA (reference sequence). Trimming pared 0 bases from V and 6 bases from J, leaving 14 bases between. The length of the CDR3 is 14 residues. CDR3 sequence: CSARDRGAGSEAFF. CDR3 nucleotides: TGCAGTGCTAGAGATCGGGGAGCGGGATCTGAAGCTTTCTTT.

This clonotype was recorded a few times. This chain joins TRBV7-3 and TRBJ2-1, with D possibly matching TRBD2 (7 bases). There are 14 residues in the CDR3. Germline V gives CDR1 SGHTA, CDR2 FQGTGA. V dropped 8 bases and J dropped 2 bases, with 13 bases sitting between them. The CDR3 nucleotides are TGTGCCAGCGGGGGCGGGGGTGCCTACAATGAGCAGTTCTTC. Its protein is CASGGGGAYNEQFF. The whole variable domain, remainder taken from reference TRBV7-3 and TRBJ2-1, is GAGVSQTPSNKVTEKGKYVELRCDPISGHTALYWYRQSLGQGPEFLIYFQGTGAADDSGLPNDRFFAVRPEGSVSTLKIQRTERGDSAVYLCASGGGGAYNEQFFGPGTRLTVL.

The chain links TRBV4-1 to TRBJ2-3; the match to TRBD2 covers 10 bases. The CDR3 consists of 19 residues. V was clipped by 0 bases and J by 0 bases; unmatched bases: 9. CDR1 and CDR2 (germline): MGHRA, YSYEKL. This CDR3 is CASSQDWASGGLSTDTQYF. In DNA form, the CDR3 reads TGCGCCAGCAGCCAAGATTGGGCTAGCGGGGGCCTTAGCACAGATACGCAGTATTTT.

This clonotype was found a few times. This sequence joins TRBV6-2 or TRBV6-3 and TRBJ1-5, with D tentatively TRBD1 (6 bases). CDR1 and CDR2 from the germline V gene are MNHEY and SVGEGT. This CDR3 region has 14 residues. Trimming left V 5 bases short and J 4 bases short, with 12 bases between. CDR3 coding DNA: TGTGCCAGCAGTCGGGACAATGGGAATCAGCCCCAGCATTTT. Protein: CASSRDNGNQPQHF.

V is TRBV20-1 and J is TRBJ2-1, with 12 bases identical to TRBD2. The CDR3 length is 15 residues. CDR1 is DFQATT, CDR2 SNEGSKA, per germline (reference sequence). J was trimmed by 9 bases and V by 3 bases; bases with no gene match: 9. CDR3: CSASRTSGEGSEQFF. Here the CDR3 DNA reads TGCAGTGCTAGTCGGACTAGCGGGGAAGGAAGTGAGCAGTTCTTC.

This chain links TRBV25-1 with TRBJ1-5; 10 nucleotides line up with TRBD1. Germline V lookup: CDR1 MGHDK, CDR2 SYGVNS. The length of the CDR3 is 16 residues. After removal of 3 bases from V and 2 bases from J, the junction contained 4 bases not matched to a gene. For the CDR3, the DNA is TGTGCCAGCAGTGATAGCGGACAGGGGGGCAATCAGCCCCAGCATTTT. Its protein product is CASSDSGQGGNQPQHF.

This clonotype was counted between two and nine times. The rearrangement uses TRBV6-5 and TRBJ1-2, with D perhaps TRBD1 (5 bases). Trimming pared 7 bases from V and 4 bases from J, leaving 10 bases between. Germline V gives CDR1 MNHEY, CDR2 SVGAGI. CDR3 length: 12 residues. CDR3 bases: TGTGCCAGCACCCCAGGGTTCTATGGCTACACCTTC. This encodes CASTPGFYGYTF.

The V and J genes are TRBV11-1 and TRBJ2-1; 10 positions agree with TRBD2. Germline lookup yields CDR1 SGHAT and CDR2 FQDESV (reference sequence). V shed 2 bases and J 1 base; nucleotides not matched to a gene: 20. This CDR3 region has 22 residues. The DNA of the CDR3 is TGTGCCAGCAGCTTATTACCCCGGGCAAGCCCTGTAGCGGGGGGATCCTACAATGAGCAGTTCTTC. As protein: CASSLLPRASPVAGGSYNEQFF.

This chain connects TRBV4-1 to TRBJ2-7, with TRBD1 identical over 7 bases. The V gene end was trimmed by 1 base and the J gene end by 5 bases; junction bases not matched to a gene: 5. Germline V lookup: CDR1 MGHRA, CDR2 YSYEKL. This CDR3 region has 14 residues. CDR3 amino acids: CASSQGEGGDEQYF. CDR3 nucleotide sequence: TGCGCCAGCAGCCAAGGCGAAGGGGGCGACGAGCAGTACTTC.

This clonotype showed up just a few times. The chain links TRBV10-3 to TRBJ2-7, with TRBD1 matching 10 bases. The ends lost 7 bases at V and 6 bases at J; junction bases unmatched: 9. The CDR3 consists of 14 residues. CDR1 is ENHRY and CDR2 is SYGVKD in the germline V gene. The CDR3 reads CAINNDRGQFEQYF. The CDR3, as DNA: TGTGCCATCAATAACGACAGGGGGCAGTTCGAGCAGTACTTC.

This clonotype was detected once. The V call is TRBV7-9, the J call TRBJ1-1; TRBD1 agrees at 7 bases. This CDR3 spans 14 amino acids. Germline V gene data show CDR1 as SEHNR and CDR2 as FQNEAQ (reference sequence). The V segment lost 2 bases and the J segment 5 bases; nucleotides outside the gene matches: 5. The CDR3 is CASSLKGAKTEAFF. The CDR3, as DNA: TGTGCCAGCAGCTTAAAGGGGGCGAAAACTGAAGCTTTCTTT.

The V call is TRBV19, the J call TRBJ2-1; 7 bases fit TRBD2. Per the germline V gene, CDR1 is LNHDA and CDR2 is SQIVND (reference sequence). Losses at the gene ends were 10 bases for V and 0 bases for J; bases not matched to a gene: 9. The CDR3 is made up of 15 amino acids. The chain's CDR3 is CATAERGSSYNEQFF. The CDR3 nucleotides read TGTGCCACCGCCGAGCGGGGAAGCTCCTACAATGAGCAGTTCTTC.

As for this clonotype: The conserved phenylalanine or tryptophan normally closing the CDR3 is absent here, so this likely arose from a read error. V and J are TRBV7-2 and TRBJ2-1; 10 bases are a match to TRBD1. The CDR3 totals 15 residues. Germline assignment: CDR1 SGHTA and CDR2 FQGNSA. V gave up 5 bases and J gave up 8 bases; unmatched junction bases: 9. CDR3 DNA: TGTGCCAGCAGCACCGGACAGGGGGGTATAGATGAGCAGTTCTCC. Protein: CASSTGQGGIDEQFS.

Worth noting for this clonotype: Its ends do not fully match the called genes, so a read error is possible. This chain connects TRBV12-3 or TRBV12-4 to TRBJ2-1; TRBD1 matches at 8 bases. This CDR3 spans 15 amino acids. The chain's CDR3 is CASNLVQGAINEQFF. The CDR3, as DNA: TGTGCCAGCAATTTAGTTCAGGGGGCGATTAATGAGCAGTTCTTC.

The chain links TRBV6-6 to TRBJ2-3, with no clear D. The germline V and J ends were trimmed by 3 bases and 3 bases, with 7 bases remaining between them. Germline assignment: CDR1 MNHNY and CDR2 SVGAGI (reference sequence). The CDR3 covers 13 residues. The CDR3 protein is CASSYVHTDTQYF. The DNA of the CDR3 is TGTGCCAGCAGTTATGTCCATACAGATACGCAGTATTTT.

This clonotype was observed many times. The rearrangement links TRBV6-6 to TRBJ2-7; D call uncertain. This CDR3 region has 12 residues. Deletions cut 5 bases from V and 2 bases from J, with 7 bases between. Per the germline V gene, CDR1 is MNHNY and CDR2 is SVGAGI (reference sequence). The CDR3 DNA follows: TGTGCCAGCAGTACCAGTCCCTACGAGCAGTACTTC. Protein product: CASSTSPYEQYF.

This chain connects TRBV6-5 to TRBJ1-5; 10 positions match TRBD1. V shed 0 bases, J shed 3 bases, and the junction held 17 bases outside the gene matches. Germline CDR1 and CDR2: MNHEY and SVGAGI. This CDR3 contains 21 residues. The CDR3 region has the DNA TGTGCCAGCAGTTACTCGTGGACAGGGACAGGGGTCACTCTTATCAATCAGCCCCAGCATTTT. Residues: CASSYSWTGTGVTLINQPQHF.

The J gene is TRBJ2-3, the V gene TRBV4-3, with D uncertain. CDR3 size: 15 residues. Trimming removed 1 base at V and 2 bases at J, with 10 bases between. CDR1 and CDR2 (germline): LGHNA, YSLEER. CDR3 amino acids: CASSQARANTDTQYF. DNA of the CDR3: TGCGCCAGCAGCCAAGCTAGGGCTAACACAGATACGCAGTATTTT.

The rearrangement joins TRBV6-2 or TRBV6-3 to TRBJ2-3, with TRBD2 identical over 8 bases. Germline V CDR1 and CDR2: MNHEY, SVGEGT. The CDR3 length is 15 residues. With 2 bases clipped from V and 5 bases from J, the junction kept 6 bases outside the gene matches. The CDR3 region is CASSYRRGDRDTQYF. The CDR3 DNA is TGTGCCAGCAGTTACCGGCGGGGGGATCGAGATACGCAGTATTTT.

The chain joins TRBV24-1 to TRBJ2-4, with D perhaps TRBD2 (5 bases). The J call may be incorrect, as the DNA end agrees better with TRBJ2-5. The CDR3 runs to 14 residues. Per germline, CDR1 KGHDR and CDR2 SFDVKD. For the CDR3, the DNA is TGTGCCACCAGTGAAAGTGGACTGAAAGAGACCCAGTACTTC. Translating gives CATSESGLKETQYF.

This rearrangement joins TRBV15 to TRBJ1-2; no definite D call. Germline V gene data show CDR1 as LNHNV and CDR2 as YYDKDF (reference sequence). The CDR3 runs to 12 residues. V was cut by 8 bases and J by 0 bases, with 7 bases left in between. CDR3 DNA: TGTGCCACCTCGGGATCTAACTATGGCTACACCTTC. It codes for CATSGSNYGYTF.

This clonotype was seen only a few times. V usage is TRBV29-1 and J usage is TRBJ2-3; the match to TRBD1 covers 7 bases. The trim removed 4 bases at V and 6 bases at J, leaving 10 bases unmatched. The CDR3 extends over 14 amino acids. Germline lookup yields CDR1 SQVTM and CDR2 ANQGSEA. CDR3 residues: CSVGKGARLDTQYF. The DNA of the CDR3 is TGCAGCGTTGGCAAGGGGGCGCGTCTGGATACGCAGTATTTT.

This clonotype was counted ten times or more. This sequence joins TRBV7-2 and TRBJ2-5; 12 bases align to TRBD2. CDR1 and CDR2 (germline): SGHTA, FQGNSA. The CDR3 is made up of 15 amino acids. Trimming removed 5 bases from V and 7 bases from J; junction bases left unmatched: 8. The CDR3 DNA reads TGTGCCAGCAGCGTAACTAGCGGGGGGCGCGGGACCCAGTACTTC. Amino acid sequence: CASSVTSGGRGTQYF.

The J gene is TRBJ2-3, the V gene TRBV6-2 or TRBV6-3, with TRBD2 identical over 11 bases. CDR3 length equals 15 residues. Germline V gene data show CDR1 as MNHEY and CDR2 as SVGEGT. Losses at the gene ends were 8 bases for V and 7 bases for J; bases not matched to a gene: 11. CDR3 coding DNA: TGTGCCAGCGGCCCAGCGGGACTAGCGGACTATACGCAGTATTTT. It specifies CASGPAGLADYTQYF.

This clonotype was observed a few times. J is TRBJ2-5 and V is TRBV7-2; no firm D call. The CDR3 has 14 amino acids. CDR1 and CDR2 from the germline V gene are SGHTA and FQGNSA. V was pared by 5 bases and J by 5 bases, with 15 bases between. The CDR3 loop reads CASSPYGRVETQYF. The CDR3 nucleotides read TGTGCCAGCAGCCCTTATGGACGAGTGGAGACCCAGTACTTC.